The 18 T cell receptor beta chains given below trace back to one sample, sequenced in a study of CD8 T cells in ankylosing spondylitis. Study observations and caveats: What appeared characteristic of ankylosing spondylitis blood was a TCR beta motif of eight highly homologous variants.

What these receptors recognize is not known. TCRdb reprocessed the 5' RACE reads via MiXCR and lists one record per CDR3 protein. The sample lists 700,000 to 850,000 distinct CDR3 sequences; about 10% were seen once. The sample was blood, either unsorted or a sorted T cell fraction (not recorded which). Source of these receptors: a male donor with ankylosing spondylitis.

This clonotype was seen more than once but under ten times. The chain employs TRBV7-9 and TRBJ2-7; D unresolved. The CDR3 is 11 residues long. Germline V gives CDR1 SEHNR, CDR2 FQNEAQ (reference sequence). Trimming removed 4 bases from V and 7 bases from J, with 8 bases in between. The DNA for the CDR3 is TGTGCCAGCAGCTCCACCTTGGAGCAGTACTTC. Translation: CASSSTLEQYF.

This clonotype was recorded a few times. This rearrangement joins TRBV6-2 or TRBV6-3 to TRBJ2-3, with D uncertain. V shed 5 bases and J shed 4 bases, with 13 bases lying between them. CDR3 length: 14 residues. CDR1 is MNHEY and CDR2 is SVGEGT in the germline V gene. CDR3 nucleotides: TGTGCCAGCAGTACCCTTATAGATCCAGATACGCAGTATTTT. Protein product: CASSTLIDPDTQYF.

The V and J genes are TRBV7-9 and TRBJ2-3; D is perhaps TRBD2 (6 bases). The V and J ends lost 11 bases and 3 bases respectively, with 15 bases between them. This CDR3 comprises 13 residues. Germline assignment: CDR1 SEHNR and CDR2 FQNEAQ (reference sequence). CDR3 sequence: CAYRSGRTDTQYF. The DNA of the CDR3 is TGTGCCTACAGGAGCGGGCGGACAGATACGCAGTATTTT. The variable domain in full, completed from reference TRBV7-9 and TRBJ2-3, reads DTGVSQNPRHKITKRGQNVTFRCDPISEHNRLYWYRQTLGQGPEFLTYFQNEAQLEKSRLLSDRFSAERPKGSFSTLEIQRTEQGDSAMYLCAYRSGRTDTQYFGPGTRLTVL.

The table lists this clonotype with a few counts. This rearrangement joins TRBV6-1 to TRBJ2-5, with D hard to call. The length of the CDR3 is 12 residues. V was shortened by 6 bases and J by 5 bases, with 10 bases between the two germline ends. Germline V gene data show CDR1 as MNHNS and CDR2 as SASEGT. CDR3 in DNA: TGTGCCAGCAGCCAATTATGGGAGACCCAGTACTTC. Its translation is CASSQLWETQYF.

This clonotype has just a few counts. The rearrangement uses TRBV4-3 and TRBJ1-4, with a possible D match to TRBD1 (5 bases). There are 16 residues in the CDR3. Deletions cut 5 bases from V and 7 bases from J, with 20 bases between. Germline V gene sequence: CDR1 LGHNA, CDR2 YSLEER. CDR3 protein: CASSIGAAANREKLFF. The CDR3 DNA reads as TGCGCCAGCAGCATAGGGGCCGCCGCGAACCGTGAAAAACTGTTTTTT.

The sample holds a few counts of this clonotype. The rearrangement links TRBV4-3 to TRBJ2-1; maybe TRBD1 (6 bases). Between the trimmed V and J ends, which lost 0 bases and 2 bases, there was a span of 8 bases. Germline assignment: CDR1 LGHNA and CDR2 YSLEER. The CDR3 has 15 residues. The CDR3 region is CASSQETGPYNEQFF. For the CDR3, the DNA is TGCGCCAGCAGCCAAGAAACAGGGCCCTACAATGAGCAGTTCTTC.

There are a few counts of this clonotype. This chain uses TRBV20-1 with TRBJ2-1, with 12 positions matching TRBD2. There are 15 residues in the CDR3. Germline V CDR1 and CDR2: DFQATT, SNEGSKA (reference sequence). Trimming removed 1 base from V and 6 bases from J; junction bases left unmatched: 4. For the CDR3, the DNA is TGCAGTGCTAGAGTAGTGACTAGCGGGAGCAATGAGCAGTTCTTC. Amino acid sequence: CSARVVTSGSNEQFF.

In its sample, this clonotype was seen many times. The rearrangement links TRBV4-2 to TRBJ2-5; 13 bases map to TRBD2. The CDR3 consists of 15 residues. V gave up 3 bases and J gave up 4 bases; unmatched junction bases: 2. Germline loops: CDR1 LGHNA, CDR2 YNFKEQ. The CDR3 is CASSQGLAGIETQYF. The CDR3 region has the DNA TGTGCCAGCAGCCAGGGACTAGCGGGGATAGAGACCCAGTACTTC.

V usage is TRBV20-1 and J usage is TRBJ2-2; 9 bases are a match to TRBD2. The CDR3 has 16 residues. Germline CDR1 is DFQATT and CDR2 is SNEGSKA (reference sequence). J lost 4 bases, V lost 3 bases, and 9 bases had no gene match. CDR3 in DNA: TGCAGTGCTAGGGGGGTAGCGGGAGAGATCACCGGGGAGCTGTTTTTT. Translating it yields CSARGVAGEITGELFF.

A few counts support this clonotype. The rearrangement uses TRBV23-1 and TRBJ2-5; D unresolved. TRBV23-1 is marked as an open reading frame, function uncertain. With 8 bases removed from V and 2 bases from J, the gap between germline ends came to 9 bases. CDR3 size: 12 residues. CDR3 bases: TGCGCCAGCGAGCCCTTTCAAGAGACCCAGTACTTC. Translating gives CASEPFQETQYF.

This clonotype was recorded at least ten times. The junction departs from germline at one end; a sequencing error may be responsible. This chain joins TRBV5-1 and TRBJ2-5; D is uncertain. Per the germline V gene, CDR1 is SGHRS and CDR2 is YFSETQ. This CDR3 has 12 amino acids. The CDR3 nucleotides are TGTGCCAGCAGCTTGGCCCAAGAGACCCAGTACTTC. This sequence encodes CASSLAQETQYF.

This clonotype was counted a few times. The germline gene is not matched at one end of the junction; a read error may be the cause. This sequence joins TRBV20-1 and TRBJ2-1; either TRBD1 or TRBD2 may supply D (5 bases each). CDR1 is DFQATT, CDR2 SNEGSKA, per germline (reference sequence). The CDR3 is made up of 15 amino acids. In nucleotides, the CDR3 is TGCAGTGCAAGAGGGGCGATTGGTGACTACAATGAGCAGTTCTTC. Residues: CSARGAIGDYNEQFF.

This chain connects TRBV20-1 to TRBJ2-7, with 7 bases identical to TRBD1. The CDR3 has 14 amino acids. Germline CDR1 DFQATT, CDR2 SNEGSKA (reference sequence). V lost 2 bases and J lost 1; bases outside the gene matches: 5. In DNA form, the CDR3 reads TGCAGTGCTAGAACAAACAGGGGTTCCTACGAGCAGTACTTC. Translation gives CSARTNRGSYEQYF.

This clonotype was seen repeatedly, ten times or more. The V call is TRBV20-1, the J call TRBJ2-1; 7 bases are shared with TRBD1. CDR1 is DFQATT, CDR2 SNEGSKA, per germline (reference sequence). The CDR3 spans 12 residues. Trimming at V came to 5 bases and at J to 10 bases, leaving 8 bases not matched to a gene. The CDR3 DNA is TGCAGTGCTCTTAACAGGGGCAGGGAGCAGTTCTTC. As protein: CSALNRGREQFF.

This clonotype has more than one count but fewer than ten. CDR3 loop: CASTARTRGGSGANVLTF. The CDR3 nucleotides are TGTGCCAGCACGGCCCGGACGAGAGGGGGCTCTGGGGCCAACGTCCTGACTTTC. This chain uses TRBV12-3 or TRBV12-4 with TRBJ2-6, with D possibly matching TRBD1 (6 bases). Trimming stripped 7 bases from V and 0 bases from J, with 19 bases between. The CDR3 contains 18 residues.

In its sample, this clonotype was seen a few times. A read error may produce the germline difference seen at one junction end. V is TRBV30 and J is TRBJ1-2; 9 bases match TRBD1. Per germline, CDR1 GTSNPN and CDR2 SVGIG (reference sequence). CDR3 size: 15 residues. The CDR3 here is CAWSLRDRDYYGYTF. In DNA form, the CDR3 reads TGTGCCTGGAGTCTGAGGGACAGGGATTACTATGGCTACACTTTC.

The gene calls are TRBV6-2 or TRBV6-3 and TRBJ1-6, with D perhaps TRBD1 (5 bases). CDR1 is MNHEY and CDR2 is SVGEGT in the germline V gene. The V end was cut by 7 bases, the J end by 8 bases, with 12 bases between. The CDR3 spans 13 residues. In DNA form, the CDR3 reads TGTGCCAGCACCGTAGGAGGGGATTCACCCCTCCACTTT. The encoded protein is CASTVGGDSPLHF.

The sample holds a few counts of this clonotype. The chain couples TRBV12-3 or TRBV12-4 to TRBJ2-3; TRBD2 aligns across 14 bases. This CDR3 contains 18 residues. The V and J ends lost 6 bases and 0 bases, in that order; junction bases with no gene match: 8. CDR3 sequence reads: CASRPGLAGASSTDTQYF. In DNA form, the CDR3 reads TGTGCCAGCAGACCGGGACTAGCGGGGGCTTCTAGCACAGATACGCAGTATTTT.